This TCR beta chain was found in a study of T-cell memory formation after mild COVID-19. Looked up from germline, CDR1 is SGDLS and CDR2 is YYNGEE. The CDR3 has 15 amino acids. Trimming stripped 4 bases from V and 5 bases from J, with 18 bases between. With constant-segment primers, 5'RACE yielded cDNA libraries of TCR alpha and TCR beta that carried sample barcodes and UMIs. TCRdb ran MiXCR on the 5' RACE reads and lists one entry per CDR3 protein. The table records 300,000 to 400,000 distinct CDR3 sequences, approximately 16% of them present only once. This clonotype showed up just a few times. Input material: PBMCs or a T cell subset sorted from them (not recorded which). This chain joins TRBV9 and TRBJ2-5; D might be TRBD2 (5 bases). The clonotype originates from a man aged 18 to 35 who had mild COVID-19 (a few samples of this study predate the infection). Cell type and time point are not known. CDR3 sequence: CASSFAQEEGETQYF. The CDR3 DNA follows: TGTGCCAGCAGCTTCGCCCAGGAGGAAGGGGAGACCCAGTACTTC.